This T cell receptor (beta chain) was identified during a study of vaccination and CD4 T cells after COVID-19. About the research overall: Comprising six males and four females, the convalescent participants counted two Hispanic individuals among them. Study-wide findings and caveats: There were relatively few convalescent patients studied, and there were no early post-infection timepoints. Nearly all convalescent vaccine-specific clones, 304 of 307, recognized only SARS-CoV-2 spike.

CDR1 and CDR2 (germline): SGHNT, YENEEA. The CDR3 covers 14 residues. V was cut by 1 base and J by 7 bases, with 11 bases left in between. The Oncomine TCR Beta short-read assay was applied to DNA of cultured CD4+ T cells. TCRdb ran MiXCR on the PCR reads and lists one entry per CDR3 protein. Of about 19,000 distinct CDR3 sequences listed, approximately 22% are singletons. Treatment denoted: roughly 11-day PBMC culture with coronavirus spike peptide pools or control peptides (ViraFEST assay). Comment on this clonotype: The antigen is unknown.

The source material was cultured CD4+ T cells from blood. This TCR came from a human donor with COVID-19. The chain uses TRBV11-3 and TRBJ2-1, with D unresolved. The CDR3 DNA sequence: TGTGCCAGCAGCTTAGGGTTTAGGACGAATGAGCAGTTCTTC. It codes for CASSLGFRTNEQFF.